These T cell receptor beta chains were read from a single sample in a study of T cell responses to AZD1222 COVID-19 vaccine. TCRdb keeps only in-frame clones here, not all; method: immunoSEQ multiplex PCR. The table lists some 100,000 clones, around nine tenths of them singletons. Sample: peripheral blood, taken 28 days after the second AZD1222 dose. These receptor sequences come from an adult who received the AZD1222 COVID-19 vaccine. Both conserved end residues are part of each CDR3. Fields, in order: D gene, V gene, J gene, clone size, CDR3 protein, CDR3 DNA. D genes are given only for firm matches. The listing skips clone size in some rows; elsewhere it reads once, few, many or a size class.

-	TRBV19	TRBJ1-1	-	CASSNDNTEAFF	TGTGCCAGTAGTAACGACAACACTGAAGCTTTCTTT
-	TRBV19	TRBJ1-5	-	CASSIRQLSNQPQHF	TGTGCCAGTAGTATAAGACAGCTTAGCAATCAGCCCCAGCATTTT
-	TRBV27	TRBJ2-1	-	CASSVWQGRGNNEQFF	TGTGCCAGCAGTGTTTGGCAGGGTCGGGGAAACAATGAGCAGTTCTTC
-	TRBV19	TRBJ1-4	-	CASSGGLSTNEKLFF	TGTGCCAGTAGTGGGGGGCTCTCAACTAATGAAAAACTGTTTTTT
-	TRBV9	TRBJ2-7	-	CASSVDVSTYEQYF	TGTGCCAGCAGCGTAGATGTCTCAACCTACGAGCAGTACTTC
-	TRBV5-1	TRBJ1-3	-	CASSFNGAGNTIYF	TGCGCCAGCAGCTTTAACGGGGCTGGAAACACCATATATTTT
TRBD1	TRBV6-5	TRBJ1-2	-	CASIKDRAPNYGYTF	TGTGCCAGCATAAAAGACAGGGCCCCTAACTATGGCTACACCTTC
TRBD1	TRBV5-1	TRBJ1-1	-	CASSFGTARTEAFF	TGCGCCAGCAGCTTCGGGACAGCGAGAACTGAAGCTTTCTTT
-	TRBV29-1	TRBJ2-2	-	CSGEVNTGELFF	TGCAGTGGGGAAGTGAACACCGGGGAGCTGTTTTTT
-	TRBV19	TRBJ1-2	-	CASTQTPGAYGYTF	TGTGCCAGTACCCAAACACCAGGGGCCTATGGCTACACCTTC
TRBD1	TRBV6-4	TRBJ1-1	-	CASSQDRAMGDTEAFF	TGTGCCAGCAGTCAGGACAGGGCAATGGGAGACACTGAAGCTTTCTTT
-	TRBV6-5	TRBJ2-3	-	CASSYTFGGTDTQYF	TGTGCCAGCAGTTACACGTTTGGGGGCACAGATACGCAGTATTTT
-	TRBV9	TRBJ1-1	-	CASSVGNGVDTEAFF	TGTGCCAGCAGCGTCGGGAACGGGGTGGACACTGAAGCTTTCTTT
TRBD1	TRBV5-1	TRBJ1-1	-	CASSLGAGGDTEAFF	TGCGCCAGCAGTCTTGGAGCAGGGGGGGACACTGAAGCTTTCTTT
TRBD1	TRBV4-1	TRBJ2-3	-	CASSQDLEGQGSDTQYF	TGCGCCAGCAGCCAAGATCTGGAGGGACAGGGCTCGGATACGCAGTATTTT
TRBD1	TRBV10-2	TRBJ1-5	few	CASSETGGGQPQHF	TGCGCCAGCAGTGAAACAGGGGGTGGCCAGCCCCAGCATTTT
TRBD2	TRBV7-6	TRBJ2-5	-	CASSLLGSGGYQETQYF	TGTGCCAGCAGCTTATTGGGTAGCGGGGGGTACCAAGAGACCCAGTACTTC
-	TRBV5-1	TRBJ1-2	-	CASSLVDIPYGYTF	TGCGCCAGCAGCTTGGTGGACATCCCCTATGGCTACACCTTC
-	TRBV12-3/TRBV12-4	TRBJ1-1	few	CASSSGEGTEAFF	TGTGCCAGCAGTTCTGGTGAAGGCACTGAAGCTTTCTTT
TRBD2	TRBV24-1	TRBJ2-3	once	CATSGEGGTDTQYF	TGTGCCACCAGTGGGGAGGGCGGCACAGATACGCAGTATTTT
TRBD1	TRBV6-5	TRBJ2-2	-	CASSWDRAETGELFF	TGTGCCAGCAGTTGGGACAGGGCGGAAACCGGGGAGCTGTTTTTT
TRBD1	TRBV28	TRBJ1-6	-	CASSGEGQGVSPLHF	TGTGCCAGCAGTGGCGAGGGACAGGGGGTCTCACCCCTCCACTTT
TRBD1	TRBV11-3	TRBJ2-7	-	CASSLPGQGYEQYF	TGTGCCAGCAGCTTACCGGGACAGGGCTACGAGCAGTACTTC
TRBD1	TRBV4-1	TRBJ1-5	few	CASSQGGGQGYQPQHF	TGCGCCAGCAGCCAAGGCGGAGGACAGGGGTATCAGCCCCAGCATTTT
TRBD1	TRBV18	TRBJ1-1	-	CASSTTTGRGTEAFF	TGTGCCAGCTCAACAACGACAGGGAGGGGGACTGAAGCTTTCTTT
-	TRBV10-3	TRBJ1-1	few	CAIREDTEAFF	TGTGCCATCAGAGAGGACACTGAAGCTTTCTTT
-	TRBV18	TRBJ1-4	-	CASSPERDAKLFF	TGTGCCAGCTCACCAGAGAGGGACGCAAAACTGTTTTTT
TRBD1	TRBV10-3	TRBJ2-7	-	CAIRARQGAYEQYF	TGTGCCATCAGGGCCAGACAGGGGGCTTACGAGCAGTACTTC
TRBD2	TRBV10-3	TRBJ2-7	-	CATRTSGVSEQYF	TGTGCCACCCGGACTAGCGGGGTTAGTGAGCAGTACTTC
-	TRBV9	TRBJ1-2	-	CASTPGGSGGYTF	TGTGCCAGCACCCCCGGGGGGTCTGGAGGCTACACCTTC
TRBD1	TRBV19	TRBJ1-2	once	CASGEQGDIIYGYTF	TGTGCCAGTGGGGAACAGGGGGATATTATCTATGGCTACACCTTC
TRBD1	TRBV5-1	TRBJ2-5	-	CASSFRQGKTQYF	TGCGCCAGCAGCTTCCGACAGGGAAAGACCCAGTACTTC
-	TRBV2	TRBJ2-7	-	CATGPSYEQYF	TGTGCCACCGGACCGAGCTACGAGCAGTACTTC
-	TRBV6-5	TRBJ2-1	-	CASSYSGPSSYNEQFF	TGTGCCAGCAGTTACTCTGGACCAAGCTCCTACAATGAGCAGTTCTTC
-	TRBV28	TRBJ1-2	-	CASSLQGHYGYTF	TGTGCCAGCAGTTTACAGGGACACTATGGCTACACCTTC